Sequencing of this TCR beta chain was carried out in a study of identical twins. Comments on this clonotype: Its antigen is undetermined.

CDR3 size: 15 residues. CDR1 is LGHDT and CDR2 is YNNKEL in the germline V gene (reference sequence). V was clipped by 0 bases and J by 6 bases, with 12 bases between them. TCRdb independently ran MiXCR on the 5' RACE reads; one entry per CDR3 protein. The data contain 500,000 or so distinct CDR3 sequences, more than 13% of them singletons. Study conclusions and caveats: Cord blood beta clonotypes that were abundant carried fewer insertions, and memory repertoires showed no such trend.

The sample was also reused in another study, on yellow fever vaccine responses in identical twins.

The sequenced material came from CD4+ T cells sorted from blood. The receptor's source is a woman between 18 and 29 years old in good health. V and J are TRBV3-1 and TRBJ2-1; D ambiguous. CDR3 region: CASSQDLTPLNEQFF. The CDR3 DNA sequence: TGTGCCAGCAGCCAAGATCTCACTCCTCTCAATGAGCAGTTCTTC.